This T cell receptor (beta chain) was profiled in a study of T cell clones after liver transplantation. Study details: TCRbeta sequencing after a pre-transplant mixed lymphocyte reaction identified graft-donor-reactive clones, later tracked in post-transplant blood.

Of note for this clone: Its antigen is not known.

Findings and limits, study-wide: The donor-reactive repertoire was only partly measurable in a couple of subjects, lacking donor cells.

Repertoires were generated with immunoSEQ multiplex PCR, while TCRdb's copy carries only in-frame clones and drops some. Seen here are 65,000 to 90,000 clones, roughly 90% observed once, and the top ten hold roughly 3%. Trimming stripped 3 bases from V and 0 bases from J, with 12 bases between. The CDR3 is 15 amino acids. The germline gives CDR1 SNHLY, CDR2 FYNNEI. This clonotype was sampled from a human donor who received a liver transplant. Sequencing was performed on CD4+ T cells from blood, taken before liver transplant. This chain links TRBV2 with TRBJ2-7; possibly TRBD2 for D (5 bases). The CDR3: CASSERTQSSYEQYF. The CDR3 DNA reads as TGTGCCAGCAGTGAGCGGACTCAAAGCTCCTACGAGCAGTACTTC. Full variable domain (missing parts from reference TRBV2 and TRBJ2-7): EPEVTQTPSHQVTQMGQEVILRCVPISNHLYFYWYRQILGQKVEFLVSFYNNEISEKSEIFDDQFSVERPDGSNFTLKIRSTKLEDSAMYFCASSERTQSSYEQYFGPGTRLTVT.